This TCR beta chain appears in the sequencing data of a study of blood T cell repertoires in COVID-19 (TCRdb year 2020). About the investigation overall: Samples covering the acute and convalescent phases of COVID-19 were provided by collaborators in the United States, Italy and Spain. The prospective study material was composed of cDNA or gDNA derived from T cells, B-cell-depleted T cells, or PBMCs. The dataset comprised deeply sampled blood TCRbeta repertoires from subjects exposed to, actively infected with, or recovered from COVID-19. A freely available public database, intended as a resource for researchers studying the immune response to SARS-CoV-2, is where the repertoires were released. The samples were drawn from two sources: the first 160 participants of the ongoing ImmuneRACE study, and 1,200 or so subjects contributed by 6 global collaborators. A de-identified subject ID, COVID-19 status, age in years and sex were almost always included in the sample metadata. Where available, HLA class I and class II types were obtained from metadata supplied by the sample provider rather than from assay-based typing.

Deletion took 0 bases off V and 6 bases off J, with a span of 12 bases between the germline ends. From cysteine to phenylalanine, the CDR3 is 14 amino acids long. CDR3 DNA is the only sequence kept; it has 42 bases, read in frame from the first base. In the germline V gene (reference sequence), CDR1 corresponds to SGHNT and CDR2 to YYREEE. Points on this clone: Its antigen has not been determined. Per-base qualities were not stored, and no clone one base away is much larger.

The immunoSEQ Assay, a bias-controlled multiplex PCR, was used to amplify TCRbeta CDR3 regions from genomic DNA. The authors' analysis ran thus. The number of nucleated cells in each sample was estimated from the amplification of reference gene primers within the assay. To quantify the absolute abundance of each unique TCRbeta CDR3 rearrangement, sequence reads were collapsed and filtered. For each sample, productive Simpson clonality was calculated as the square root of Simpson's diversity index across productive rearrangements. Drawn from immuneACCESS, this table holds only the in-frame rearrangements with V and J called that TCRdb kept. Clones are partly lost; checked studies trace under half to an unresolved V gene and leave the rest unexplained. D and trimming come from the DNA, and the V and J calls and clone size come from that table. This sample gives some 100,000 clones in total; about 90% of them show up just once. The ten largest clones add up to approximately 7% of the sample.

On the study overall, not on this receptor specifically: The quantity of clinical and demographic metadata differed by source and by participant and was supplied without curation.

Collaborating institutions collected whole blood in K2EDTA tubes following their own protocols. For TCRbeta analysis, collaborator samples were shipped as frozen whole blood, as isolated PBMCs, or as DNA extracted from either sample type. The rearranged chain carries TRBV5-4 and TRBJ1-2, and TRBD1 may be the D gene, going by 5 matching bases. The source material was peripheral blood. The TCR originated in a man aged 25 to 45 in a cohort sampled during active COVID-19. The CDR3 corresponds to CASSLAAGGDGYTF. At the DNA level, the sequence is TGTGCCAGCAGCTTGGCGGCGGGGGGGGATGGCTACACCTTC.